This TCR beta chain was sequenced for a study of blood T cells in healthy people across ages. For the second PCR, which ran for roughly 6 to 12 cycles, a sample-barcoded 5' primer and a J-beta primer mix were used. Each cDNA molecule, via a template-switch adaptor with 12 random nucleotides, was tagged. A single record per CDR3 protein comes from TCRdb applying MiXCR to the 5' RACE reads. The table includes about 720,000 distinct CDR3 sequences, approximately 21% detected once. A word on this clonotype: The antigen is not known.

Findings of the study overall: It was not possible, with unsorted PBMCs, to conclusively compare naive and antigen-experienced cells. CMV infection status of these donors was not known. Considered underestimates were the diversity estimates obtained from one million T cells.

This TCR came from a man aged 65-85 years in good health. Sequencing was carried out using blood.

CDR3 nucleotides: TGTGCCAGCAGTTACATGACAGGGGATTTCATGAGTACCGGGGAGCTGTTTTTT. This codes for CASSYMTGDFMSTGELFF. The rearrangement uses TRBV12-3 or TRBV12-4 and TRBJ2-2, with TRBD1 matching 8 bases. The CDR3 is 18 residues long. V trimming: 4 bases; J trimming: 5 bases; junction bases outside the gene matches: 15.